The rows below give T cell receptor beta chains drawn from one sample of a study of technical replicates of blood from a handful of donors. Produced via immunoSEQ multiplex PCR; TCRdb's table is partial and in-frame only. The table lists about 63,000 clones, around 90% of them singletons. Source material: PBMCs. These receptors were collected from a human donor in good health. Some clones in this sample may be carry-over from other donors' samples. Each CDR3 is given without its conserved first and last residue.

v_call	j_call	cdr3_aa
TRBV27	TRBJ1-3	ASSTRQGAKPGNTIY
TRBV7-3	TRBJ2-5	ASSSLPGEGTQY
TRBV2	TRBJ2-2	ASNSGVGTGELF
TRBV6-1	TRBJ2-2	ASRSSGSTTGELF
TRBV7-2	TRBJ1-1	ASSSTGGGRYTEAF
TRBV7-3	TRBJ2-1	ASSLALGPYNEQF
TRBV7-2	TRBJ2-3	ASSPGEPDTQY
TRBV27	TRBJ2-3	ASSPGTGGSTDTQY
TRBV5-4	TRBJ2-1	ASSPGGGGPNEQF
TRBV7-9	TRBJ2-7	ASSLAAGTGYEQY
TRBV7-2	TRBJ2-7	ASSLPIQGSYEQY
TRBV5-1	TRBJ2-1	ASSSAGGYNEQF
TRBV9	TRBJ2-2	ASSVAFANTGELF
TRBV15	TRBJ1-3	ATSRVGVGNTIY
TRBV5-1	TRBJ1-1	ASSSTGRDTEAF
TRBV29-1	TRBJ2-7	SGTLGTTEQY
TRBV6-9	TRBJ2-3	ASTLGGGADTQY
TRBV30	TRBJ1-3	AYGSLSGNTIY
TRBV4-3	TRBJ2-3	ASSQDMGRSTDTQY
TRBV10-3	TRBJ1-3	AISHAKSSGNTIY
TRBV30	TRBJ1-1	AWRFAGLNTEAF
TRBV7-2	TRBJ2-2	ASSFSGTNTGELF
TRBV11-3	TRBJ2-1	ASSPWSRGGEGNRQF
TRBV6-8	TRBJ1-3	ASRQRGRGDTIY
TRBV6-6	TRBJ1-2	ASSYSTGQLG
TRBV7-9	TRBJ2-7	AGSGEHEQY
TRBV6-4	TRBJ2-2	ASSEAGGGTGELF
TRBV10-3	TRBJ1-1	AISPTRVGNTEAF
TRBV20-1	TRBJ1-2	SAKDSYGYT
TRBV19	TRBJ1-5	ASSIDKGDIDQPQH
TRBV6-5	TRBJ2-3	ASRSSADTQY
TRBV10-3	TRBJ2-1	AVGGGNEQF